This is a list of T cell receptor beta chains from one sample in a study of tumor-infiltrating lymphocytes in primary liver carcinoma. TCRdb independently ran MiXCR on the multiplex PCR reads; one entry per CDR3 protein. The sample has 300,000 to 350,000 distinct CDR3 sequences, 65% seen once; the top ten hold roughly 6%. Sequencing was performed on peripheral blood. Receptors were obtained from a man in his forties with primary liver carcinoma and hepatitis B virus infection. The CDR3 runs from the conserved cysteine through the conserved F or W. D genes are given only for firm matches. Size tells how often a clone was seen (once, few, many) or the class of an expanded clone, and some rows leave it out.

>.|TRBJ1-3|.|TRBV28
CASSHSGAGSNTIYF
TGTGCCAGCAGCCATTCCGGGGCAGGGTCAAACACCATATATTTT
>TRBD2|TRBJ2-5|.|TRBV5-5
CASSWALAGGGGTQYF
TGTGCCAGCAGCTGGGCCCTAGCGGGAGGCGGGGGGACCCAGTACTTC
>.|TRBJ2-3|.|TRBV28
CASNTRPTDTQYF
TGTGCCAGCAACACGCGTCCCACAGATACGCAGTATTTT
>.|TRBJ2-3|.|TRBV6-1
CASSGLHGDTQYF
TGTGCCAGCAGTGGATTACACGGGGATACGCAGTATTTT
>TRBD2|TRBJ2-7|.|TRBV4-1
CASSPKTTSGKSYEQYF
TGCGCCAGCAGCCCTAAAACGACTAGCGGGAAATCCTACGAGCAGTACTTC
>TRBD2|TRBJ2-7|.|TRBV4-3
CTSSPELAVASYGQYF
TGCACCAGCAGCCCGGAACTAGCGGTCGCATCCTACGGGCAGTACTTC
>TRBD2|TRBJ2-1|many|TRBV11-2
CASSSGTSGIGEQFF
TGTGCCAGCAGCTCCGGGACTAGCGGGATAGGTGAGCAGTTCTTC
>.|TRBJ2-5|.|TRBV12-3/TRBV12-4
CASSTHGGVETQYF
TGTGCCAGCAGTACCCATGGAGGGGTCGAGACCCAGTACTTC
>.|TRBJ1-2|few|TRBV6-1
CASSESRGTSEGYTF
TGTGCCAGCAGTGAAAGCCGGGGTACGTCGGAGGGCTACACCTTC
>.|TRBJ2-5|.|TRBV29-1
CSAYLPSQETQYF
TGCAGCGCATACCTTCCGAGTCAAGAGACCCAGTACTTC
>.|TRBJ2-1|many|TRBV12-3/TRBV12-4
CASSSDRGANEQFF
TGTGCCAGCAGTTCAGACCGGGGGGCCAATGAGCAGTTCTTC
>TRBD1|TRBJ1-1|.|TRBV29-1
CSAYRGETEAFF
TGCAGCGCGTACAGGGGTGAAACTGAAGCTTTCTTT
>.|TRBJ2-2|.|TRBV10-3
CAISESRSESNTGELFF
TGTGCCATCAGTGAGTCGAGGAGTGAGTCGAACACCGGGGAGCTGTTTTTT
>.|TRBJ2-2|.|TRBV11-2
CANSFQGRRDGELFF
TGTGCCAACAGCTTCCAAGGCAGGCGGGACGGGGAGCTGTTTTTT
>.|TRBJ2-1|.|TRBV11-2
CASNANDEQFF
TGTGCCAGCAACGCGAACGATGAGCAGTTCTTC